The clone carrying this T cell receptor (beta chain) has a handful of counts. Its antigen is currently unknown. This sample was included in a study of identical twins. Study-level points and caveats: Zero-insertion analyses could be partly confounded by invariant MAIT and iNKT cells. Out-of-frame TCR alpha sharing observed in monozygotic twins exceeded model estimates. Cross-sectional statistical analysis was relied on for the conclusions, without the same donors being followed.

A universal primer binding site was introduced by template switching. The final cDNA contained unique molecular identifiers. Each CDR3 protein is one row after TCRdb ran MiXCR on the 5' RACE reads. The sample holds about 700,000 distinct CDR3 sequences, less than 7% seen once. Looked up from germline, CDR1 is KGHSH and CDR2 is LQKENI. The CDR3 is 16 residues long. V was cut by 3 bases and J by 0 bases, with 14 bases left in between. The sample comprised naive T cells sorted from blood. The receptor's source is a man aged 18 to 29 in good health. The chain is built from TRBV18 and TRBJ2-5; D gene ambiguous. CDR3 sequence: CASSPMADDYQETQYF. CDR3 bases: TGTGCCAGCTCACCCATGGCGGACGACTACCAAGAGACCCAGTACTTC.